Following are 30 T cell receptor beta chains from one sample sequenced in a study of blood T cell repertoires in COVID-19 (dated by TCRdb to the early 2020s). The library was obtained by the immunoSEQ multiplex PCR assay. The clones in this table, taken by TCRdb from immuneACCESS, are in-frame only. Not every clone is retained; where verified, under half of the shortfall comes from an unresolved V gene, and the cause of the rest is unknown. The sample table lists 200,000 or so clones, more than 65% of them with a count of one. The biggest ten clones account for under 15% of the sample. The specimen was peripheral blood. The receptors were gathered from a human donor in a cohort sampled during active COVID-19.

V and J are TRBV12-5 and TRBJ1-3, with a weak D call TRBD1 (6 bases). There are 19 residues in the CDR3. The germline V and J ends were trimmed by 0 bases and 0 bases, with 18 bases remaining between them. CDR1 is LGHNT and CDR2 is FRNRAP in the germline V gene. Here the CDR3 reads CASGLVPWVGQISGNTIYF. As DNA, the CDR3 is TGTGCTAGTGGTTTGGTACCCTGGGTGGGACAAATCTCTGGAAACACCATATATTTT.

V and J are TRBV7-2 and TRBJ2-2; TRBD2 matches at 12 bases. The V and J ends lost 4 bases and 5 bases, in that order; junction bases with no gene match: 2. The CDR3 is 15 amino acids. CDR1 is SGHTA and CDR2 is FQGNSA in the germline V gene. The CDR3: CASSSSGRGTGELFF. Written as DNA, the CDR3 is TGTGCCAGCAGCTCTAGCGGGAGGGGAACCGGGGAGCTGTTTTTT.

The CDR3 coding sequence is TGTGCCAGCAGGCGACGACAGGGGATCTACGAGCAGTACTTC. Amino acids: CASRRRQGIYEQYF. This chain links TRBV2 with TRBJ2-7; 8 bases are shared with TRBD1. Germline lookup yields CDR1 SNHLY and CDR2 FYNNEI. V was clipped by 6 bases and J by 3 bases; unmatched bases: 7. CDR3 length equals 14 residues.

This sequence joins TRBV28 and TRBJ2-3; 7 bases are a match to TRBD2. Germline V gene lookup returns CDR1 MDHEN and CDR2 SYDVKM. CDR3 length: 15 amino acids. Trimming cost V 5 bases and J 0 bases; bases outside gene matches: 5. In DNA form, the CDR3 reads TGTGCCAGCAGTCGGGACTACCAAAGCACAGATACGCAGTATTTT. Its translation: CASSRDYQSTDTQYF. Full variable domain (remainder filled in from reference TRBV28 and TRBJ2-3): DVKVTQSSRYLVKRTGEKVFLECVQDMDHENMFWYRQDPGLGLRLIYFSYDVKMKEKGDIPEGYSVSREKKERFSLILESASTNQTSMYLCASSRDYQSTDTQYFGPGTRLTVL.

The gene calls are TRBV2 and TRBJ2-5; TRBD2 agrees at 13 bases. Unmatched junction bases numbered 5, after V lost 8 bases and J lost 5 bases. Germline values: CDR1 SNHLY, CDR2 FYNNEI. There are 14 residues in the CDR3. The CDR3 loop reads CASGLAGVKETQYF. Here the CDR3 DNA reads TGTGCCAGCGGACTAGCGGGAGTCAAGGAGACCCAGTACTTC.

V usage is TRBV2 and J usage is TRBJ2-7; 7 positions match TRBD2. V trimming: 6 bases; J trimming: 5 bases; junction bases outside the gene matches: 13. Germline V gene sequence: CDR1 SNHLY, CDR2 FYNNEI. CDR3 length: 15 residues. CDR3 sequence reads: CASSLGGELFNEQYF. The CDR3 DNA sequence: TGTGCCAGCAGCCTTGGGGGGGAGCTCTTCAACGAGCAGTACTTC.

V usage is TRBV3-1 (or the pseudogene TRBV3-2) and J usage is TRBJ2-7; weak D call: TRBD2 (6 bases). The CDR3 totals 15 residues. Trimming cost V 6 bases and J 4 bases, with 19 bases left between them. Germline CDR1 LGHDT, CDR2 YNNKEL (reference sequence). This chain's CDR3 is CASSDETRRPYEQYF. CDR3 bases: TGTGCCAGCAGTGACGAGACTAGGAGGCCGTACGAGCAGTACTTC.

The chain combines TRBV7-6 with TRBJ1-5, with D tentatively TRBD1 (5 bases). The CDR3 runs 15 residues. The germline gives CDR1 SGHVS, CDR2 FNYEAQ. V was shortened by 1 base and J by 4 bases, with 11 bases between the two germline ends. CDR3 in amino acids: CASSLVDSLNQPQHF. For the CDR3, the DNA is TGTGCCAGCAGCTTAGTCGACAGCCTTAATCAGCCCCAGCATTTT.

The chain employs TRBV3-1 (or the pseudogene TRBV3-2) and TRBJ1-5; D ambiguous. V was cut by 0 bases and J by 2 bases, with 2 bases left in between. Germline assignment: CDR1 LGHDT and CDR2 YNNKEL (reference sequence). The CDR3 length is 13 residues. CDR3 loop: CASSQDGNQPQHF. The CDR3 nucleotides are TGTGCCAGCAGCCAAGACGGCAATCAGCCCCAGCATTTT.

The chain joins TRBV23-1 to TRBJ2-3, with D maybe TRBD1 (6 bases). TRBV23-1 is noted as an ORF with a role that remains uncertain. The V end lost 4 bases, the J end lost 5 bases, and 7 bases lay between the germline ends. The CDR3 runs 12 residues. Here the CDR3 DNA reads TGCGCCAGCAGTCGACAGGTAGATACGCAGTATTTT. Translation: CASSRQVDTQYF.

The gene calls are TRBV27 and TRBJ2-3, with TRBD2 matching 7 bases. V lost 3 bases, J lost 6 bases, and 0 bases stayed unmatched. Germline CDR1 MNHEY, CDR2 SMNVEV (reference sequence). The CDR3 is 12 residues long. As DNA, the CDR3 is TGTGCCAGCAGTTTGGGGGGGGATACGCAGTATTTT. Its protein product is CASSLGGDTQYF.

CDR3 coding DNA: TGTGCCTGGAGTGGCTACACGGGCACCGGGGAGCTGTTTTTT. Translated: CAWSGYTGTGELFF. J is TRBJ2-2 and V is TRBV30; no firm D call. Trimming stripped 1 base from V and 4 bases from J, with 10 bases between. Germline V CDR1 and CDR2: GTSNPN, SVGIG (reference sequence). The CDR3 consists of 14 residues.

The J gene is TRBJ2-5, the V gene TRBV28; D is possibly TRBD2 (6 bases). This CDR3 is 15 amino acids long. The germline V and J ends were trimmed by 2 bases and 4 bases, with 14 bases remaining between them. Germline CDR1 MDHEN, CDR2 SYDVKM. The CDR3 region is CASSLISLGGETQYF. CDR3 in DNA: TGTGCCAGCAGTTTAATCTCCCTCGGGGGAGAGACCCAGTACTTC.

The chain uses TRBV28 and TRBJ2-2, with TRBD2 matching over 8 bases. Germline CDR1 reads MDHEN; CDR2 reads SYDVKM. The CDR3 runs 15 residues. Trimming removed 7 bases from V and 2 bases from J; junction bases left unmatched: 6. The CDR3 coding sequence is TGTGCCAGCACCTTCAGCGGGAGTAACACCGGGGAGCTGTTTTTT. Protein sequence: CASTFSGSNTGELFF.

The chain couples TRBV7-6 to TRBJ1-6, with 9 bases lining up with TRBD1. This CDR3 is 15 amino acids long. The V and J ends lost 5 bases and 5 bases, in that order; junction bases with no gene match: 4. Germline V gives CDR1 SGHVS, CDR2 FNYEAQ. Here the CDR3 reads CASSPGTGHNSPLHF. CDR3 sequence (DNA): TGTGCCAGCAGCCCCGGGACAGGGCATAATTCACCCCTCCACTTT.

The gene calls are TRBV5-1 and TRBJ2-3, with D perhaps matching TRBD1 (6 bases). Germline CDR1 is SGHRS and CDR2 is YFSETQ. The ends were cut back, 0 bases at V and 1 base at J, with 15 bases in the middle. CDR3 length: 17 amino acids. The CDR3 DNA follows: TGCGCCAGCAGCTTGGCCTACAGGGTCGGAGGCACAGATACGCAGTATTTT. Translated, it gives CASSLAYRVGGTDTQYF.

This clone is a singleton in its sample. The genes are TRBV4-2 and TRBJ2-7, with D uncertain. Between the trimmed V and J ends, which lost 0 bases and 3 bases, there was a span of 6 bases. Germline V gene sequence: CDR1 LGHNA, CDR2 YNFKEQ. The CDR3 is 13 amino acids. Written as DNA, the CDR3 is TGTGCCAGCAGCCAAGAGAGAGGCTACGAGCAGTACTTC. Encoded protein: CASSQERGYEQYF.

The V and J genes are TRBV30 and TRBJ2-1; 11 bases map to TRBD1. CDR3 length equals 15 residues. Germline V lookup: CDR1 GTSNPN, CDR2 SVGIG (reference sequence). Trimming at V came to 2 bases and at J to 10 bases, leaving 10 bases not matched to a gene. This chain's CDR3 is CAWSWTGGALGEQFF. The CDR3, as DNA: TGTGCCTGGAGTTGGACAGGGGGCGCCTTGGGGGAGCAGTTCTTC.

The chain is built from TRBV13 and TRBJ2-3; 7 bases are shared with TRBD2. The length of the CDR3 is 15 residues. Trimming took 3 bases from V and 2 from J; bases not matched to a gene: 5. Per the germline V gene, CDR1 is PRHDT and CDR2 is FYEKMQ (reference sequence). CDR3 bases: TGTGCCAGCAGCTTTCGGGGAGGGCACACAGATACGCAGTATTTT. Residues: CASSFRGGHTDTQYF.

With respect to this clone: The sample contains more than one DNA sequence encoding this CDR3. The V call is TRBV6-6, the J call TRBJ2-7, with D possibly being TRBD2 (7 bases). Germline-derived CDR1 and CDR2 are MNHNY and SVGAGI (reference sequence). The V and J ends lost 6 bases and 2 bases respectively, with 14 bases between them. CDR3 size: 14 residues. CDR3 sequence: CASSLPGGAYEQYF. CDR3 coding DNA: TGTGCCAGCAGCCTCCCGGGGGGCGCCTACGAGCAGTACTTC.

In DNA, the CDR3 is TGTGCCAGCAGCTCAGGTGTCTCAGGGGGATTAGAGACCCAGTACTTC. Translation: CASSSGVSGGLETQYF. The rearrangement links TRBV7-9 to TRBJ2-5, with 7 positions matching TRBD1. J lost 4 bases, V lost 4 bases, and 12 bases had no gene match. Per germline, CDR1 SEHNR and CDR2 FQNEAQ (reference sequence). The CDR3 spans 16 residues.

This chain links TRBV23-1 with TRBJ2-7, with 8 positions matching TRBD1. TRBV23-1 is recorded as an ORF, its role being uncertain. Unmatched junction bases numbered 9, after V lost 4 bases and J lost 4 bases. The CDR3 sequence is 15 residues long. The CDR3 protein is CASSPTGQGRYEQYF. CDR3 nucleotide sequence: TGCGCCAGCAGTCCAACTGGACAGGGACGGTACGAGCAGTACTTC.

This chain connects TRBV10-1 to TRBJ2-7; 8 bases align to TRBD1. The CDR3 runs to 13 residues. CDR1 WNHNN and CDR2 SYGVQD come from the germline V gene (reference sequence). J was trimmed by 4 bases and V by 6 bases; bases with no gene match: 5. CDR3 loop: CASSVDRGYEQYF. The CDR3 coding sequence is TGCGCCAGCAGCGTTGACAGGGGATACGAGCAGTACTTC.

This chain links TRBV18 with TRBJ2-1, with 7 positions matching TRBD1. The J segment lost 5 bases and the V segment lost 3 bases, leaving 7 bases of the junction unmatched. This CDR3 spans 15 amino acids. Germline V gene lookup returns CDR1 KGHSH and CDR2 LQKENI. DNA for the CDR3: TGTGCCAGCTCACCCTCCCAGGGACAGAACAATGAGCAGTTCTTC. This codes for CASSPSQGQNNEQFF.

The chain employs TRBV5-1 and TRBJ2-5; 7 bases agree with TRBD2. CDR1 and CDR2 (germline): SGHRS, YFSETQ. The CDR3 extends over 16 amino acids. J gave up 1 base and V 0 bases, and 6 bases lay outside the gene matches. The CDR3 nucleotides read TGCGCCAGCAGCTTGGGTCTGGGGGGGGTCCAAGAGACCCAGTACTTC. It is translated as CASSLGLGGVQETQYF.

The rearrangement uses TRBV4-2 and TRBJ2-1, with D possibly matching TRBD2 (5 bases). Germline loops: CDR1 LGHNA, CDR2 YNFKEQ. V gave up 3 bases and J gave up 8 bases, with 14 bases separating them. This CDR3 has 14 residues. The CDR3 DNA follows: TGTGCCAGCAGCCATATCGGGGTACATGATGAGCAGTTCTTC. It yields the protein CASSHIGVHDEQFF.

The chain employs TRBV5-6 and TRBJ2-5, with TRBD2 matching 7 bases. The CDR3 is 16 residues long. With V trimmed by 4 bases and J by 5 bases, 14 bases remained unmatched. The germline CDR1 and CDR2 sequences are SGHDT and YYEEEE. For the CDR3, the DNA is TGTGCCAGCAGCGACGAAATCAGCGGGACTCGGGAGACCCAGTACTTC. The encoded protein is CASSDEISGTRETQYF.

Details on this clone: Germline and junction disagree at one end, which may indicate a read error. Other DNA sequences in this specimen translate into the identical CDR3. The rearrangement joins TRBV3-1 (or the pseudogene TRBV3-2) to TRBJ1-2, with D hard to call. The CDR3 is made up of 16 amino acids. Germline V gene sequence: CDR1 LGHDT, CDR2 YNNKEL (reference sequence). The CDR3 region is CASSQDFSSDNYGYTF. CDR3 coding DNA: TGTGCTAGCAGCCAAGATTTCAGCAGCGACAACTATGGCTACACCTTC.

The genes are TRBV6-6 and TRBJ1-5; no clear D. CDR1 is MNHNY and CDR2 is SVGAGI in the germline V gene (reference sequence). The CDR3 extends over 15 amino acids. V was shortened by 6 bases and J by 3 bases, with 15 bases between the two germline ends. Here the CDR3 reads CASSPHRTFNQPQHF. CDR3 DNA: TGTGCCAGCAGCCCCCACCGGACTTTCAATCAGCCCCAGCATTTT.

The genes are TRBV18 and TRBJ2-3; 13 nucleotides match TRBD2. The germline gives CDR1 KGHSH, CDR2 LQKENI. Trimming took 4 bases from V and 0 from J; bases not matched to a gene: 13. The CDR3 runs 20 residues. For the CDR3, the DNA is TGTGCCAGCTCACTAACAACTAGCGGGAGGGCCCCGTACAGCACAGATACGCAGTATTTT. Amino acid sequence: CASSLTTSGRAPYSTDTQYF.